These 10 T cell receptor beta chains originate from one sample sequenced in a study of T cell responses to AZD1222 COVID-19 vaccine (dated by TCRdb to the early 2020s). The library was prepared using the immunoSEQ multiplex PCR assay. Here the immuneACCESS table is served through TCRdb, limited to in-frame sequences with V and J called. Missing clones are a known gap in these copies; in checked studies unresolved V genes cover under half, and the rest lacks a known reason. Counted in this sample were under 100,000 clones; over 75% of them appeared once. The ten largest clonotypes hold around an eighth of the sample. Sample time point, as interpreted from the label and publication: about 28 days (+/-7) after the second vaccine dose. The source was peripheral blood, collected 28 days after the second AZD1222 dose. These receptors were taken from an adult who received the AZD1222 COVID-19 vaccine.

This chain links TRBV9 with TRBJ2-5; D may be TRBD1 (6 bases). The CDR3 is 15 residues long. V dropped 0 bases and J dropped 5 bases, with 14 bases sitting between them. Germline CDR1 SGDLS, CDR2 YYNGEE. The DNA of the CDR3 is TGTGCCAGCAGCGTAGAGGGGACACCAGGGGAGACCCAGTACTTC. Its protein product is CASSVEGTPGETQYF. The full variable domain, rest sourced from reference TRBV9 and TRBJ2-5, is DSGVTQTPKHLITATGQRVTLRCSPRSGDLSVYWYQQSLDQGLQFLIQYYNGEERAKGNILERFSAQQFPDLHSELNLSSLELGDSALYFCASSVEGTPGETQYFGPGTRLLVL.

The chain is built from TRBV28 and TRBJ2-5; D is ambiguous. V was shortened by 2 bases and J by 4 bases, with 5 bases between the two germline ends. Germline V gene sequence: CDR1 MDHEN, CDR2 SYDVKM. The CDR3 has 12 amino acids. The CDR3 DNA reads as TGTGCCAGCAGTTTACTCCGAGAGACCCAGTACTTC. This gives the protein CASSLLRETQYF.

For the CDR3, the DNA is TGTGCCAGCAACCTCGGGACTCCGAGCTCCTACGAGCAGTACTTC. This translates into CASNLGTPSSYEQYF. The chain combines TRBV28 with TRBJ2-7, with a tentative D call TRBD2 (6 bases). Trimming stripped 7 bases from V and 0 bases from J, with 16 bases between. The length of the CDR3 is 15 residues. CDR1 and CDR2 from the germline V gene are MDHEN and SYDVKM.

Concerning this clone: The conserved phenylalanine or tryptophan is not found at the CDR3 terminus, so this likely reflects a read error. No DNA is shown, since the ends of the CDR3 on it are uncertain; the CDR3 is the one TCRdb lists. The CDR3 here is CASSRPQVDYREINL. The chain employs TRBV2 and TRBJ1-3; the table's D call, TRBD1, has no DNA check behind it. The V gene's germline CDR1 is SNHLY and CDR2 FYNNEI. The CDR3 has 15 residues if both end residues are counted.

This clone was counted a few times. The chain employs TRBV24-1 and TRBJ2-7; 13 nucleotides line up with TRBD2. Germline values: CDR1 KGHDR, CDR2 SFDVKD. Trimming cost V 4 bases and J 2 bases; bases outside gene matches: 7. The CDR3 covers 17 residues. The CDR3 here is CATSEPETSGGPYEQYV. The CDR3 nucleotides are TGTGCCACCAGTGAGCCCGAGACTAGCGGGGGGCCCTACGAGCAGTACGTC.

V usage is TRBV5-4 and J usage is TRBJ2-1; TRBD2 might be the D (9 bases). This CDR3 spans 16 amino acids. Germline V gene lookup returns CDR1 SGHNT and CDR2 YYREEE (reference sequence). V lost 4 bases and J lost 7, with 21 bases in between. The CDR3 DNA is TGTGCCAGCAGCCGACAGGGGAGCGGGAGGTATAATGAGCAGTTCTTC. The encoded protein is CASSRQGSGRYNEQFF.

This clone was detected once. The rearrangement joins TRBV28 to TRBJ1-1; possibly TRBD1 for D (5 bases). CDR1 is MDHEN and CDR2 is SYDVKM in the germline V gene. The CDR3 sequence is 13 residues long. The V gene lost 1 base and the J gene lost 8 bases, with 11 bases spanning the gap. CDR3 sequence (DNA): TGTGCCAGCAGTTTATATAGGCAGGGAGAAGCTTTCTTT. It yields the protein CASSLYRQGEAFF. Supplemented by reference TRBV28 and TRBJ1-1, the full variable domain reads DVKVTQSSRYLVKRTGEKVFLECVQDMDHENMFWYRQDPGLGLRLIYFSYDVKMKEKGDIPEGYSVSREKKERFSLILESASTNQTSMYLCASSLYRQGEAFFGQGTRLTVV.

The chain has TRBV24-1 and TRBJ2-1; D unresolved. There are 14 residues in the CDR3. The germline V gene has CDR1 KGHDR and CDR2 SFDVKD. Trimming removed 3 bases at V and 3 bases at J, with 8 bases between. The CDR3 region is CATSDVDRYNEQFF. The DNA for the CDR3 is TGTGCCACCAGTGATGTTGACCGCTACAATGAGCAGTTCTTC.

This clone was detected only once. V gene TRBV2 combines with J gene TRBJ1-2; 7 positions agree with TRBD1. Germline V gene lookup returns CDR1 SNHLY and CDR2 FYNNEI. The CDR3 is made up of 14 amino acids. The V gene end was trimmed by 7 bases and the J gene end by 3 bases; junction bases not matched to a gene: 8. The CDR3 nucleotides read TGTGCCAGCACCTCCAGGGGGAGCGACTATGGCTACACCTTC. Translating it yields CASTSRGSDYGYTF.

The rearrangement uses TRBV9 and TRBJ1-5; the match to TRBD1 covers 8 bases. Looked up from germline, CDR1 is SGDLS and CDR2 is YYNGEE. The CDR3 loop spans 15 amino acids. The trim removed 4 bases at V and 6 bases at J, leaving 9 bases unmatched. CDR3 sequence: CASSLNDRGGQPQHF. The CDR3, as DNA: TGTGCCAGCAGCTTAAACGACAGGGGCGGTCAGCCCCAGCATTTT.